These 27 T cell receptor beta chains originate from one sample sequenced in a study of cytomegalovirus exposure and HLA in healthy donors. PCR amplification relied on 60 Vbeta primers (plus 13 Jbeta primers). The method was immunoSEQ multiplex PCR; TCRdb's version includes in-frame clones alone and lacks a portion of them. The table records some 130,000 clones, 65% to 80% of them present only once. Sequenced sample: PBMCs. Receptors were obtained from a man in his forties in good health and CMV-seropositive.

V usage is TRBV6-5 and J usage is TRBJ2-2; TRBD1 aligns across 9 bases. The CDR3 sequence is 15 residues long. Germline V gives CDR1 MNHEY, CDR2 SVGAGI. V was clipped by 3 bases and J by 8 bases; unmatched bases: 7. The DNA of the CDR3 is TGTGCCAGCAGTTATAAGGACAGGGGAACGGGGGAGCTGTTTTTT. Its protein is CASSYKDRGTGELFF.

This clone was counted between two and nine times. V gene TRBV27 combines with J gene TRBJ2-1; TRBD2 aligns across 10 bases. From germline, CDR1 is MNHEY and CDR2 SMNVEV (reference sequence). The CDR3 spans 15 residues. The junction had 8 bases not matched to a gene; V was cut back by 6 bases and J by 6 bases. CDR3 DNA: TGTGCCAGCAGCCTGAGGACTAGCGGTCTCAATGAGCAGTTCTTC. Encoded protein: CASSLRTSGLNEQFF.

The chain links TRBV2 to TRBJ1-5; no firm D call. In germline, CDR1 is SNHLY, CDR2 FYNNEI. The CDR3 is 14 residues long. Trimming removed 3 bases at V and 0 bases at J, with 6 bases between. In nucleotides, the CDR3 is TGTGCCAGCAGTGACAGTCATAGCAATCAGCCCCAGCATTTT. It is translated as CASSDSHSNQPQHF.

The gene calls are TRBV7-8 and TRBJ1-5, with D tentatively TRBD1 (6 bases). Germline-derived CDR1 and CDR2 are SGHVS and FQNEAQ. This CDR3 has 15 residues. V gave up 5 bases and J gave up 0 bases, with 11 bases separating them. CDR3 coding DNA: TGTGCCAGCAGCAGGACAGAGGATAGCAATCAGCCCCAGCATTTT. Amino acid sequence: CASSRTEDSNQPQHF.

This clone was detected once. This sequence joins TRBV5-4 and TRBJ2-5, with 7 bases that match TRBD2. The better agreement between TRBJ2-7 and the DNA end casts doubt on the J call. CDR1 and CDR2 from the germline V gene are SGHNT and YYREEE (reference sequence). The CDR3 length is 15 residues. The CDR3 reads CASSDLAESSYEQYF. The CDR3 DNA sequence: TGTGCCAGCAGCGACCTAGCGGAGAGCTCCTACGAGCAGTACTTC.

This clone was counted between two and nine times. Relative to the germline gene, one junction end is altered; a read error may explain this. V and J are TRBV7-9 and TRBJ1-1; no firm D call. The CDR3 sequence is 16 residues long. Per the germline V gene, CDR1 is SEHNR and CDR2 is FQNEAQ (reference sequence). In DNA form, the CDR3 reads TGTTCCAGCAGCGAGCGGAGGCGGCTCCAGAACACTGAAGCTTTCTTT. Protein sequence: CSSSERRRLQNTEAFF.

CDR3 DNA: TGCGCCAGCAGCCGGGGGACAGGGGATCAAGAGACCCAGTACTTC. Translated, it gives CASSRGTGDQETQYF. V usage is TRBV5-1 and J usage is TRBJ2-5, with 10 bases lining up with TRBD1. The CDR3 loop spans 15 amino acids. Germline values: CDR1 SGHRS, CDR2 YFSETQ. With V trimmed by 4 bases and J by 2 bases, 5 bases remained unmatched.

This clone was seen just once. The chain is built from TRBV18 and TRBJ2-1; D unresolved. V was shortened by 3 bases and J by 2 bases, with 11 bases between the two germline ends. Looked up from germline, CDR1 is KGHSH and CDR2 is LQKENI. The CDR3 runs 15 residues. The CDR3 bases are TGTGCCAGCTCACCGGTGGAGCTAACCTACAATGAGCAGTTCTTC. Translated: CASSPVELTYNEQFF. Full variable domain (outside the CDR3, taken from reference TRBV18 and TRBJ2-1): NAGVMQNPRHLVRRRGQEARLRCSPMKGHSHVYWYRQLPEEGLKFMVYLQKENIIDESGMPKERFSAEFPKEGPSILRIQQVVRGDSAAYFCASSPVELTYNEQFFGPGTRLTVL.

Here the CDR3 reads CASSPFLGQNTEAFF. In DNA form, the CDR3 reads TGTGCCAGTAGTCCATTCCTTGGACAGAACACTGAAGCTTTCTTT. V gene TRBV19 combines with J gene TRBJ1-1, with D tentatively TRBD1 (5 bases). CDR1 and CDR2 (germline): LNHDA, SQIVND (reference sequence). The CDR3 has 15 residues. V lost 5 bases and J 1 base, leaving 14 bases between the germline ends. Variable domain in full (rest from reference TRBV19 and TRBJ1-1): DGGITQSPKYLFRKEGQNVTLSCEQNLNHDAMYWYRQDPGQGLRLIYYSQIVNDFQKGDIAEGYSVSREKKESFPLTVTSAQKNPTAFYLCASSPFLGQNTEAFFGQGTRLTVV.

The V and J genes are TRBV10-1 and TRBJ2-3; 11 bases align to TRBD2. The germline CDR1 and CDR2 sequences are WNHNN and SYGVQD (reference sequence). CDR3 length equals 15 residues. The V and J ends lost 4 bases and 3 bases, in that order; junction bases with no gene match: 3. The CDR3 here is CASSGTSGRTDTQYF. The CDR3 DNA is TGCGCCAGCAGTGGAACTAGCGGGAGAACAGATACGCAGTATTTT.

The CDR3, as DNA: TGTGCCAGCAGTGAAGTGATGGACAGGGGATTGTCCGAGCAGTACTTC. This encodes CASSEVMDRGLSEQYF. The chain combines TRBV6-1 with TRBJ2-7; 9 nucleotides agree with TRBD1. After removal of 1 base from V and 6 bases from J, the junction contained 10 bases not matched to a gene. In germline, CDR1 is MNHNS, CDR2 SASEGT. This CDR3 spans 16 amino acids.

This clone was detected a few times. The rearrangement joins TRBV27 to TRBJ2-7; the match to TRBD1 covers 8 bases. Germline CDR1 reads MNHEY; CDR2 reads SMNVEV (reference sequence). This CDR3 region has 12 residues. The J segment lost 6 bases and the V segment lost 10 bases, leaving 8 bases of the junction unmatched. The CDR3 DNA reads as TGTGCCACCTCGACAGGGGCCACCGAGCAGTACTTC. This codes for CATSTGATEQYF.

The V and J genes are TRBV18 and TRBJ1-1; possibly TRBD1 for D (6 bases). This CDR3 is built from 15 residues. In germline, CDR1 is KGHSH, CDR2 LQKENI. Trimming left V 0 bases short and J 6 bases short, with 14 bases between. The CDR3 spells CASSPPVSGAAEAFF. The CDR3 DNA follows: TGTGCCAGCTCACCACCGGTGTCAGGGGCTGCTGAAGCTTTCTTT. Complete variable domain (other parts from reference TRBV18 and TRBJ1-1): NAGVMQNPRHLVRRRGQEARLRCSPMKGHSHVYWYRQLPEEGLKFMVYLQKENIIDESGMPKERFSAEFPKEGPSILRIQQVVRGDSAAYFCASSPPVSGAAEAFFGQGTRLTVV.

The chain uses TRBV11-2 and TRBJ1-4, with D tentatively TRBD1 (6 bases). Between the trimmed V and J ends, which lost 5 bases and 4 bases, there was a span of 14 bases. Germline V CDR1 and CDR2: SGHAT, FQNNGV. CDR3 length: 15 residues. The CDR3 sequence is CASSTPGAGNEKLFF. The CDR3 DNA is TGTGCCAGCAGCACCCCAGGGGCTGGTAATGAAAAACTGTTTTTT. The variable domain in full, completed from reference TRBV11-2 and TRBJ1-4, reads EAGVAQSPRYKIIEKRQSVAFWCNPISGHATLYWYQQILGQGPKLLIQFQNNGVVDDSQLPKDRFSAERLKGVDSTLKIQPAKLEDSAVYLCASSTPGAGNEKLFFGSGTQLSVL.

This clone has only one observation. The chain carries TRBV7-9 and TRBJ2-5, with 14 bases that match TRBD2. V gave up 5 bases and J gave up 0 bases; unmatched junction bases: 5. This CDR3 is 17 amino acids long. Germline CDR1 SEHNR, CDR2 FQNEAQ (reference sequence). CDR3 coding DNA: TGTGCCAGCAGCCCTCGGACTAGCGGGAGGTACCAAGAGACCCAGTACTTC. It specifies CASSPRTSGRYQETQYF.

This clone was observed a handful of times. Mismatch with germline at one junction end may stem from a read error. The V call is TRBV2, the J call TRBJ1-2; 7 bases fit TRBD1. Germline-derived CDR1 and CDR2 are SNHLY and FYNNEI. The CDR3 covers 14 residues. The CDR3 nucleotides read TGTGCCAGCCGGACCCGCCGACAGGGACATTTCGGGCCCTTC. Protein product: CASRTRRQGHFGPF.

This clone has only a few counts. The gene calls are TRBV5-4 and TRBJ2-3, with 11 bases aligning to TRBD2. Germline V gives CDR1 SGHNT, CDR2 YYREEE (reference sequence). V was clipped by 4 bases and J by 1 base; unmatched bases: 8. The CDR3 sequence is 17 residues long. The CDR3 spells CASSAIAGGIGTDTQYF. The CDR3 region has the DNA TGTGCCAGCAGCGCCATAGCGGGAGGGATCGGCACAGATACGCAGTATTTT.

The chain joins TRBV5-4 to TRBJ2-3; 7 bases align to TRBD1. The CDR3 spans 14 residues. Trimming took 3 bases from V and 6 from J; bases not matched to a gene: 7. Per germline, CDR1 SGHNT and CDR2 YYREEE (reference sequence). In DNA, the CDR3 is TGTGCCAGCAGCTCAAGACAGGGTTACGATACGCAGTATTTT. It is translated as CASSSRQGYDTQYF.

CDR3 sequence (DNA): TGTGCCAGCAGCATTTTCCCCGTCAGCGGCAATGAGCAGTTCTTC. Translation: CASSIFPVSGNEQFF. V gene TRBV11-1 combines with J gene TRBJ2-1; D perhaps matches TRBD2 (5 bases). V gave up 5 bases and J gave up 6 bases, with 17 bases separating them. Germline lookup yields CDR1 SGHAT and CDR2 FQDESV (reference sequence). The CDR3 covers 15 residues.

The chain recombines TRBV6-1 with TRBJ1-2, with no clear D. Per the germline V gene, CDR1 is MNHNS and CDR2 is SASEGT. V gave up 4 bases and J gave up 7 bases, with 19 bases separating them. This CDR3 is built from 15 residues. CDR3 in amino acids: CASSAWAQIKSGYTF. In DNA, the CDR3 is TGTGCCAGCAGTGCTTGGGCCCAGATTAAGAGTGGCTACACCTTC.

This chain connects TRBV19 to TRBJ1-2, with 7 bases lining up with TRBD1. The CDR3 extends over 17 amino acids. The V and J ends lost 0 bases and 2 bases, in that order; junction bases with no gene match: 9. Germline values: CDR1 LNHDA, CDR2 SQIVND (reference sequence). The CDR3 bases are TGTGCCAGTAGTATAGATCTTTGGGACAGACTCAACTATGGCTACACCTTC. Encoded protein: CASSIDLWDRLNYGYTF. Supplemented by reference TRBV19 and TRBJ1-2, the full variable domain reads DGGITQSPKYLFRKEGQNVTLSCEQNLNHDAMYWYRQDPGQGLRLIYYSQIVNDFQKGDIAEGYSVSREKKESFPLTVTSAQKNPTAFYLCASSIDLWDRLNYGYTFGSGTRLTVV.

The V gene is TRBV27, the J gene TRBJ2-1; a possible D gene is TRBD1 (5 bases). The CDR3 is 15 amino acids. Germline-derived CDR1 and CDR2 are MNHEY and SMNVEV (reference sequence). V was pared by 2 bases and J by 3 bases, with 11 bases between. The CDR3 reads CASSLGRANYNEQFF. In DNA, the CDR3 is TGTGCCAGCAGTTTAGGCAGGGCAAACTACAATGAGCAGTTCTTC.

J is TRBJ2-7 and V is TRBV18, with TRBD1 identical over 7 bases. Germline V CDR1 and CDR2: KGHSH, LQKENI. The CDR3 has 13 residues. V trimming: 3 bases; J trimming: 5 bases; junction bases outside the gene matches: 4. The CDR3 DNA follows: TGTGCCAGCTCACCCAAGGGGGCAGACGAGCAGTACTTC. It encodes CASSPKGADEQYF.

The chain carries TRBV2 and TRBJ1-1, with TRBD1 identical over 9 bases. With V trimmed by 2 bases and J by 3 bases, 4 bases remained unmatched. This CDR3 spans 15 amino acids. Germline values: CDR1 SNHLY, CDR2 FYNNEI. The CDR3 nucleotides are TGTGCCAGCAGTGAATCTGGACAGGGGTACACTGAAGCTTTCTTT. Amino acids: CASSESGQGYTEAFF.

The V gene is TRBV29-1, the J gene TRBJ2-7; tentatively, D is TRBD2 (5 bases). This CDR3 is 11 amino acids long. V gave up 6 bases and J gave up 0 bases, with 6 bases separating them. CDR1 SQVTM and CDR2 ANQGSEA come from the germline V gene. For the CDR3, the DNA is TGCAGCGTAGGAGGCTCCTACGAGCAGTACTTC. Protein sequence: CSVGGSYEQYF.

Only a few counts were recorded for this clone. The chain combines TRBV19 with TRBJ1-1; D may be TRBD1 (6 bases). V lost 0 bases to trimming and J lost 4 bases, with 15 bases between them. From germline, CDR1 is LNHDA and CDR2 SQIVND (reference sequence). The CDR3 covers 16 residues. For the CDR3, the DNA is TGTGCCAGTAGTATAGAAGGAGGGGGGGTACCCACTGAAGCTTTCTTT. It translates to CASSIEGGGVPTEAFF.

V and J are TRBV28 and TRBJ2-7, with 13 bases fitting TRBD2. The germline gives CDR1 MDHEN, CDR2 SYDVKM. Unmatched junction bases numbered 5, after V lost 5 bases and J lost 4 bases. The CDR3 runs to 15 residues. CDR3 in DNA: TGTGCCAGCAGTCGGACTAGCGGGAGTTGGTACGAGCAGTACTTC. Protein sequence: CASSRTSGSWYEQYF.